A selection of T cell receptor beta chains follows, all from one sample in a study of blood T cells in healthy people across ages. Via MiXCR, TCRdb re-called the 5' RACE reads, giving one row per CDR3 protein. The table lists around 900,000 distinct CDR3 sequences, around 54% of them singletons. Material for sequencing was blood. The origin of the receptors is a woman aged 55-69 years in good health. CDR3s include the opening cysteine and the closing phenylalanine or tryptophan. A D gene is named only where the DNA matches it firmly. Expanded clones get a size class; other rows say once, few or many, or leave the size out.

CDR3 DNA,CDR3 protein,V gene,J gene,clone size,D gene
TGTGCCAGCAGTTATGGGAACACAGGGGGTACCCAGTACTTC,CASSYGNTGGTQYF,TRBV6-5,TRBJ2-5,few,TRBD1
TGTGCCAGCAGTTTTCTAGCGGGAGTTTCTACCTACAATGAGCAGTTCTTC,CASSFLAGVSTYNEQFF,TRBV6-2/TRBV6-3,TRBJ2-1,.,TRBD2
TGTGCCAGCAGCCGGTTTTTGGGACACCTCCCGGGTTTACAGTTCTTC,CASSRFLGHLPGLQFF,TRBV7-2,TRBJ2-1,few,.
TGTGCCAGCAGAGGAGGGATTGTAACTTCCTACGAGCAGTACTTC,CASRGGIVTSYEQYF,TRBV28,TRBJ2-7,.,.
TGCAGTGCTAGAGTTAGGGCCGAGCAGTACTTC,CSARVRAEQYF,TRBV20-1,TRBJ2-7,once,.
TGTGCCAGCAGCCCAGGGACAGACATGAACACTGAAGCTTTCTTT,CASSPGTDMNTEAFF,TRBV3-1,TRBJ1-1,many,TRBD1
TGTGCCAGCAGCTTAGCGGCAGACAACACCGGGGAGCTGTTTTTT,CASSLAADNTGELFF,TRBV7-2,TRBJ2-2,.,.
TGCAGTGCTACAGAGGGCTACGAGCAGTACTTC,CSATEGYEQYF,TRBV20-1,TRBJ2-7,.,.
TGTGCCAGCAGGAGTGACAGGGCCAGTTATATGGGCACTGAAGCTTTCTTT,CASRSDRASYMGTEAFF,TRBV5-5,TRBJ1-1,.,TRBD1
TGCAGCGCCGAGACAGGGGGTGGAGATTATGGCTACACCTTC,CSAETGGGDYGYTF,TRBV29-1,TRBJ1-2,.,TRBD1
TGTGCCAGCAGCTTAGTCCAGACGGTTGGCTACACCTTC,CASSLVQTVGYTF,TRBV7-9,TRBJ1-2,.,.
TGCAGTGCTAGGGACCGGGGCGGGCGACGCTACAATGAGCAGTACTTC,CSARDRGGRRYNEQYF,TRBV20-1,TRBJ2-7,once,.
TGCAGCGTTGATAGCTGGGTGGGGTACAATGAGCAGTTCTTC,CSVDSWVGYNEQFF,TRBV29-1,TRBJ2-1,few,.
TGTGCCAGCAGTTTATCGACCTACGAGCAGTACTTC,CASSLSTYEQYF,TRBV7-2,TRBJ2-7,many,.
TGTGCCAGCAGCCGTAGCCTAGCGGGAGTCGAGCAGTACTTC,CASSRSLAGVEQYF,TRBV3-1,TRBJ2-7,.,TRBD2
TGCAGTGCTAGAGATCCCAGCGGGGCCCGCAATGAGCAGTACTTC,CSARDPSGARNEQYF,TRBV20-1,TRBJ2-5,once,TRBD2
TGTGCCAGCAGCGCGAGACAGGGCAATCAGCCCCAGCATTTT,CASSARQGNQPQHF,TRBV7-2,TRBJ1-5,.,.
TGTGCCAGCAGTGAATACGGCGGCACTACATACACCTTC,CASSEYGGTTYTF,TRBV25-1,TRBJ1-2,.,.